This T cell receptor (beta chain) is drawn from a study of technical replicates of blood from several donors. TCRdb's copy holds only in-frame clones and misses some; the assay was immunoSEQ multiplex PCR. This table has tens of thousands of clones, 90% to 95% appearing once. This CDR3 comprises 13 residues. Trimming took 6 bases from V and 6 from J; bases not matched to a gene: 3. CDR1 and CDR2 from the germline V gene are MNHEY and SVGAGI. The receptor was isolated from a human donor in good health. The V gene is TRBV6-5, the J gene TRBJ1-5; 9 nucleotides agree with TRBD1. Sequenced sample: T cells isolated from PBMCs. CDR3 in DNA: TGTGCCAGCAGCGGGGACAGGGTTCAGCCCCAGCATTTT. Amino acid sequence: CASSGDRVQPQHF.